There are many counts of the clone carrying this T cell receptor (beta chain). Its antigen remains unidentified. The CDR3 length is 14 residues. Per the germline V gene, CDR1 is MNHEY and CDR2 is SVGAGI. J was trimmed by 8 bases and V by 2 bases; bases with no gene match: 5. The data were taken from a study of regulatory T cells in long-lasting Graves disease. Study-wide results and caveats: Patients with persistent disease showed a bias toward TRBV28, TRBJ1-2 and TRBJ2-5.

The time point denotes: newly diagnosed GD, antithyroid drugs for less than 3 months. From RNA extracted from PBMCs, the TCR library was made. TCR beta libraries were built with iRepertoire HTBI primers and Arm-PCR of CDR3 regions. MiXCR was run by TCRdb on the multiplex PCR reads, yielding one entry per CDR3 protein. The sample lists 320,000 or so distinct CDR3 sequences; 18% were seen once. Sequences were derived from peripheral blood mononuclear cells (PBMCs), sampled at new diagnosis, from a patient treated with antithyroid drugs. The chain combines TRBV6-5 with TRBJ2-1, with TRBD2 identical over 8 bases. The TCR comes from a female donor with Graves disease. CDR3: CASSYGGRPDEQFF. For the CDR3, the DNA is TGTGCCAGCAGTTACGGCGGGAGGCCCGATGAGCAGTTCTTC.